The 16 T cell receptor beta chains listed next were all sequenced from one sample in a study of blood T cell repertoires in COVID-19. The protocol was immunoSEQ multiplex PCR, while the TCRdb copy is restricted to in-frame clones and leaves out a portion. The table has roughly 70,000 clones, more than 65% seen once. The sample consisted of peripheral blood. These TCRs come from a woman in her fifties or sixties with acute or convalescent COVID-19.

V gene TRBV6-1 combines with J gene TRBJ1-2, with D tentatively TRBD1 (6 bases). CDR3 length: 18 residues. The germline V gene encodes CDR1 MNHNS and CDR2 SASEGT. V lost 4 bases to trimming and J lost 5 bases, with 26 bases between them. CDR3: CASSVMQGRRVEVYGYTF. For the CDR3, the DNA is TGTGCCAGCAGTGTAATGCAGGGGCGTCGGGTCGAGGTATATGGCTACACCTTC.

The rearrangement links TRBV5-1 to TRBJ1-5, with D hard to call. The V gene's germline CDR1 is SGHRS and CDR2 YFSETQ. This CDR3 spans 13 amino acids. Trimming pared 2 bases from V and 5 bases from J, leaving 8 bases between. The CDR3 reads CASSFSVDQPQHF. The CDR3 coding sequence is TGCGCCAGCAGCTTTAGTGTGGATCAGCCCCAGCATTTT. Supplemented by reference TRBV5-1 and TRBJ1-5, the full variable domain reads KAGVTQTPRYLIKTRGQQVTLSCSPISGHRSVSWYQQTPGQGLQFLFEYFSETQRNKGNFPGRFSGRQFSNSRSEMNVSTLELGDSALYLCASSFSVDQPQHFGDGTRLSIL.

The V and J genes are TRBV9 and TRBJ2-1; 14 bases fit TRBD2. Germline CDR1 reads SGDLS; CDR2 reads YYNGEE. With V trimmed by 0 bases and J by 0 bases, 5 bases remained unmatched. The CDR3 covers 19 residues. The CDR3 reads CASSVVVTSGGASYNEQFF. The CDR3 region has the DNA TGTGCCAGCAGCGTAGTGGTGACTAGCGGGGGGGCCTCCTACAATGAGCAGTTCTTC.

The V call is TRBV7-6, the J call TRBJ1-6, with TRBD1 as a possible D gene (6 bases). This CDR3 has 16 residues. Trimming shortened V by 2 bases and J by 8 bases, and 16 bases separated the two germline ends. Looked up from germline, CDR1 is SGHVS and CDR2 is FNYEAQ. CDR3 sequence (DNA): TGTGCCAGCAGCTTAACGCACAGGGCGAGGGATTCACCCCTCCACTTT. It translates to CASSLTHRARDSPLHF. Full variable domain (rest looked up from reference TRBV7-6 and TRBJ1-6): GAGVSQSPRYKVTKRGQDVALRCDPISGHVSLYWYRQALGQGPEFLTYFNYEAQQDKSGLPNDRFSAERPEGSISTLTIQRTEQRDSAMYRCASSLTHRARDSPLHFGNGTRLTVT.

This clone was seen a few times. The gene calls are TRBV11-2 and TRBJ2-3, with D perhaps TRBD2 (6 bases). The V and J ends lost 0 bases and 0 bases respectively, with 13 bases between them. CDR3 length equals 17 residues. Germline lookup yields CDR1 SGHAT and CDR2 FQNNGV. The CDR3 region has the DNA TGTGCCAGCAGCTTAGATCGAGTTAGCGGTAGCACAGATACGCAGTATTTT. Protein product: CASSLDRVSGSTDTQYF.

This clone appeared once. This rearrangement joins TRBV2 to TRBJ2-3, with 9 bases that match TRBD2. Trimming cost V 8 bases and J 6 bases; bases outside gene matches: 6. The CDR3 loop spans 13 amino acids. CDR1 SNHLY and CDR2 FYNNEI come from the germline V gene. CDR3 protein: CASGAGGVDTQYF. Written as DNA, the CDR3 is TGTGCCAGCGGTGCGGGGGGGGTGGATACGCAGTATTTT.

The chain employs TRBV7-9 and TRBJ2-1, with 11 bases identical to TRBD2. CDR1 SEHNR and CDR2 FQNEAQ come from the germline V gene (reference sequence). The J segment lost 2 bases and the V segment lost 5 bases, leaving 8 bases of the junction unmatched. CDR3 length: 17 amino acids. CDR3 sequence reads: CASSDGTSGETYNEQFF. The CDR3 bases are TGTGCCAGCAGCGACGGGACTAGCGGTGAGACCTACAATGAGCAGTTCTTC.

The chain carries TRBV19 and TRBJ2-7; tentatively, D is TRBD2 (6 bases). Between the trimmed V and J ends, which lost 2 bases and 2 bases, there was a span of 16 bases. Germline assignment: CDR1 LNHDA and CDR2 SQIVND (reference sequence). CDR3 length equals 16 residues. The CDR3 here is CASSIKWGGRTYEQYF. CDR3 nucleotide sequence: TGTGCCAGTAGTATAAAATGGGGAGGTCGTACCTACGAGCAGTACTTC.

The gene calls are TRBV18 and TRBJ1-5; 9 bases line up with TRBD1. CDR3 length: 18 amino acids. The J segment lost 2 bases and the V segment lost 3 bases, leaving 11 bases of the junction unmatched. Germline CDR1 is KGHSH and CDR2 is LQKENI. The CDR3 nucleotides read TGTGCCAGCTCACCCCCACAGGGGGCCCCTCGAGGCAATCAGCCCCAGCATTTT. Protein product: CASSPPQGAPRGNQPQHF.

The chain links TRBV10-1 to TRBJ2-1; tentatively, D is TRBD1 (5 bases). V gave up 4 bases and J gave up 8 bases, with 12 bases separating them. This CDR3 comprises 13 residues. In germline, CDR1 is WNHNN, CDR2 SYGVQD (reference sequence). The CDR3 sequence: CASSGQSVDEQFF. In DNA form, the CDR3 reads TGCGCCAGCAGTGGACAGTCAGTCGATGAGCAGTTCTTC.

The genes are TRBV19 and TRBJ2-2; 8 bases match TRBD2. The CDR3 is 16 amino acids. CDR1 and CDR2 (germline): LNHDA, SQIVND (reference sequence). Trimming cost V 0 bases and J 5 bases; bases outside gene matches: 5. CDR3 sequence: CASSIDGGAITGELFF. The CDR3 nucleotides are TGTGCCAGTAGTATAGACGGGGGGGCAATTACCGGGGAGCTGTTTTTT.

The chain joins TRBV9 to TRBJ2-7, with unresolved D. Trimming took off 3 bases at V and 5 bases at J, with 15 bases between the two ends. The germline CDR1 and CDR2 sequences are SGDLS and YYNGEE. The CDR3 covers 14 residues. The CDR3 DNA is TGTGCCAGCAGCGCAAAGACAAATCTGGACGAGCAGTACTTC. Translated, it gives CASSAKTNLDEQYF.

This clone was detected only a few times. This chain links TRBV18 with TRBJ1-1, with D tentatively TRBD1 (5 bases). The length of the CDR3 is 14 residues. Germline assignment: CDR1 KGHSH and CDR2 LQKENI. V lost 3 bases and J lost 1, with 9 bases in between. CDR3 DNA sequence: TGTGCCAGCTCACCTCAGACAGAGAACACTGAAGCTTTCTTT. Protein product: CASSPQTENTEAFF.

This clone has a handful of counts. V usage is TRBV18 and J usage is TRBJ2-2; D might be TRBD1 (5 bases). The CDR3 is 17 residues long. Germline CDR1 and CDR2: KGHSH and LQKENI. V was clipped by 1 base and J by 4 bases, with 16 bases between them. For the CDR3, the DNA is TGTGCCAGCTCACCACGTCAGGGTAGGACGAGCACCGGGGAGCTGTTTTTT. Translation: CASSPRQGRTSTGELFF.

This sequence joins TRBV7-9 and TRBJ1-5; D is undetermined. Germline CDR1 is SEHNR and CDR2 is FQNEAQ (reference sequence). Deletions cut 1 base from V and 4 bases from J, with 8 bases between. CDR3 length: 14 amino acids. The CDR3 protein is CASSLDVQNQPQHF. CDR3 DNA: TGTGCCAGCAGCTTAGATGTCCAGAATCAGCCCCAGCATTTT.

The table lists this clone with a few counts. This sequence joins TRBV7-9 and TRBJ2-6, with D unclear. In germline, CDR1 is SEHNR, CDR2 FQNEAQ (reference sequence). V shed 2 bases and J shed 4 bases, with 3 bases lying between them. CDR3 length: 13 amino acids. CDR3: CASSLLGANVLTF. The CDR3 DNA is TGTGCCAGCAGCTTACTCGGGGCCAACGTCCTGACTTTC.